The next 19 T cell receptor beta chains were all read from a single sample in a study of control samples from healthy donors and cancer patients. Measured with immunoSEQ multiplex PCR; TCRdb has only the in-frame clones, and not every one. In the table there are about 170,000 clones, 91% of which are singletons. The sequencing sample was made of blood. These receptors all come from a woman younger than 45 in good health.

The V gene is TRBV11-3, the J gene TRBJ2-2, with a weak D call TRBD1 (5 bases). The CDR3 covers 14 residues. The germline CDR1 and CDR2 sequences are SGHNT and YENEEA. Trimming left V 2 bases short and J 2 bases short, with 6 bases between. The CDR3 protein is CASSLQGNTGELFF. CDR3 in DNA: TGTGCCAGCAGCTTACAGGGAAACACCGGGGAGCTGTTTTTT.

Turning to this clone: The same CDR3 also results from other DNA sequences found in this sample. This chain joins TRBV18 and TRBJ2-5, with TRBD2 identical over 9 bases. Losses at the gene ends were 3 bases for V and 2 bases for J; bases not matched to a gene: 1. Per the germline V gene, CDR1 is KGHSH and CDR2 is LQKENI. The CDR3 is 14 residues long. The CDR3 region has the DNA TGTGCCAGCTCACCCGGACTAGCGCAAGAGACCCAGTACTTC. This encodes CASSPGLAQETQYF.

The chain is built from TRBV4-1 and TRBJ2-1; the match to TRBD2 covers 12 bases. CDR1 is MGHRA and CDR2 is YSYEKL in the germline V gene. The CDR3 loop spans 16 amino acids. After removal of 6 bases from V and 7 bases from J, the junction contained 10 bases not matched to a gene. The CDR3 here is CASSRLAGGRDNEQFF. The DNA of the CDR3 is TGCGCCAGCAGTCGGCTAGCGGGAGGGCGGGATAATGAGCAGTTCTTC.

The chain uses TRBV18 and TRBJ1-5; the match to TRBD1 covers 10 bases. Germline CDR1 is KGHSH and CDR2 is LQKENI. V gave up 6 bases and J gave up 7 bases; unmatched junction bases: 6. The CDR3 loop spans 14 amino acids. The chain's CDR3 is CASSPGQGFQPQHF. Written as DNA, the CDR3 is TGTGCCAGCTCCCCGGGACAGGGGTTCCAGCCCCAGCATTTT.

The gene calls are TRBV12-3 or TRBV12-4 and TRBJ2-7; D is unresolved. This CDR3 is built from 12 residues. Trimming took 2 bases from V and 5 from J, leaving 7 bases between them. In DNA, the CDR3 is TGTGCCAGCAGTTTAAATAGGGACGAGCAGTACTTC. Amino acid sequence: CASSLNRDEQYF.

The V and J genes are TRBV29-1 and TRBJ2-7; TRBD1 aligns across 8 bases. The trim removed 4 bases at V and 5 bases at J, leaving 10 bases unmatched. The CDR3 has 14 amino acids. CDR1 and CDR2 (germline): SQVTM, ANQGSEA. The CDR3 nucleotides are TGCAGCGTTGTGGGCCTACAGGGGGTCCACGAGCAGTACTTC. It translates to CSVVGLQGVHEQYF.

V is TRBV28 and J is TRBJ1-4; 7 bases line up with TRBD1. With 6 bases clipped from V and 0 bases from J, the junction kept 7 bases outside the gene matches. CDR1 and CDR2 from the germline V gene are MDHEN and SYDVKM. CDR3 length equals 16 residues. The CDR3, as DNA: TGTGCCAGCAGACTTCTGACAGGGACAACTAATGAAAAACTGTTTTTT. Its translation: CASRLLTGTTNEKLFF.

This rearrangement joins TRBV12-5 to TRBJ1-5, with 9 bases aligning to TRBD1. CDR3 length: 14 amino acids. The germline V gene has CDR1 LGHNT and CDR2 FRNRAP. The V gene end was trimmed by 6 bases and the J gene end by 2 bases; junction bases not matched to a gene: 2. CDR3 residues: CASGTGGGNQPQHF. The CDR3 coding sequence is TGTGCTAGTGGCACAGGGGGCGGCAATCAGCCCCAGCATTTT.

This clone was found once. The V gene is TRBV10-3, the J gene TRBJ2-1; TRBD1 might be the D (5 bases). V was trimmed by 0 bases and J by 3 bases, leaving 9 bases between them. This CDR3 is 15 amino acids long. Per germline, CDR1 ENHRY and CDR2 SYGVKD. CDR3 sequence (DNA): TGTGCCATCAGTGAGTCAGGGGAAAGCTACAATGAGCAGTTCTTC. It specifies CAISESGESYNEQFF.

The chain couples TRBV18 to TRBJ1-2; D perhaps matches TRBD1 (5 bases). V was cut by 1 base and J by 6 bases, with 9 bases left in between. The CDR3 is 13 amino acids. In germline, CDR1 is KGHSH, CDR2 LQKENI. The CDR3 is CASSPLQEDGYTF. The CDR3 bases are TGTGCCAGCTCACCACTACAGGAGGATGGCTACACCTTC.

This chain uses TRBV24-1 with TRBJ1-5, with TRBD1 as a possible D gene (5 bases). Between the trimmed V and J ends, which lost 9 bases and 3 bases, there was a span of 11 bases. Germline V gives CDR1 KGHDR, CDR2 SFDVKD. The CDR3 totals 13 residues. CDR3 coding DNA: TGTGCCACCCGAGACAGACCCAATCAGCCCCAGCATTTT. Protein: CATRDRPNQPQHF.

The chain links TRBV24-1 to TRBJ2-3, with D unresolved. CDR1 and CDR2 (germline): KGHDR, SFDVKD. This CDR3 contains 12 residues. V was shortened by 2 bases and J by 4 bases, with 3 bases between the two germline ends. The DNA of the CDR3 is TGTGCCACCAGTGATTCCCCAGATACGCAGTATTTT. This translates into CATSDSPDTQYF.

The chain couples TRBV7-2 to TRBJ2-3, with D unresolved. Germline V lookup: CDR1 SGHTA, CDR2 FQGNSA. Between the trimmed V and J ends, which lost 6 bases and 1 base, there was a span of 5 bases. This CDR3 is 12 amino acids long. The CDR3: CASRQGTDTQYF. DNA for the CDR3: TGTGCCAGCAGACAAGGCACAGATACGCAGTATTTT.

This sequence joins TRBV18 and TRBJ2-1, with 9 bases identical to TRBD1. V lost 4 bases and J lost 4; bases outside the gene matches: 5. This CDR3 contains 15 residues. CDR1 and CDR2 (germline): KGHSH, LQKENI. CDR3 region: CASSLGTGRYNEQFF. The CDR3 region has the DNA TGTGCCAGCTCACTTGGGACAGGGAGGTACAATGAGCAGTTCTTC.

The chain recombines TRBV7-2 with TRBJ2-1; D is ambiguous. Germline values: CDR1 SGHTA, CDR2 FQGNSA. The CDR3 totals 13 residues. Trimming removed 0 bases from V and 6 bases from J, with 6 bases in between. CDR3 DNA sequence: TGTGCCAGCAGCTTAGCGGGCCTCAATGAGCAGTTCTTC. As protein: CASSLAGLNEQFF.

The genes are TRBV7-2 and TRBJ2-7; tentatively, D is TRBD1 (7 bases). V dropped 5 bases and J dropped 0 bases, with 14 bases sitting between them. Germline assignment: CDR1 SGHTA and CDR2 FQGNSA. The CDR3 spans 15 residues. The chain's CDR3 is CASSGRQGGSYEQYF. The CDR3 bases are TGTGCCAGCAGCGGACGACAGGGAGGCTCCTACGAGCAGTACTTC.

V gene TRBV10-3 combines with J gene TRBJ2-2, with D perhaps given as TRBD1 or TRBD2 (7 bases each). The CDR3 length is 14 residues. Germline V gene sequence: CDR1 ENHRY, CDR2 SYGVKD. The germline V and J ends were trimmed by 4 bases and 4 bases, with 10 bases remaining between them. In DNA form, the CDR3 reads TGTGCCATCAGTGCAGGGGGGGGCACCGGGGAGCTGTTTTTT. It specifies CAISAGGGTGELFF.

The chain is built from TRBV5-1 and TRBJ1-4, with 7 bases matching TRBD1. This CDR3 contains 15 residues. V lost 0 bases, J lost 8 bases, and 7 bases stayed unmatched. CDR1 is SGHRS, CDR2 YFSETQ, per germline. The CDR3 bases are TGCGCCAGCAGCTTGGTGACAGGGACGGGGGAAAAACTGTTTTTT. It is translated as CASSLVTGTGEKLFF.

The gene calls are TRBV15 and TRBJ1-2; perhaps TRBD1 as D (6 bases). This CDR3 has 15 amino acids. V was trimmed by 8 bases and J by 0 bases, leaving 16 bases between them. Per the germline V gene, CDR1 is LNHNV and CDR2 is YYDKDF (reference sequence). The DNA for the CDR3 is TGTGCCACCGTCCCCGACAGGAAAGCTAACTATGGCTACACCTTC. It yields the protein CATVPDRKANYGYTF.